This TCR beta chain was sequenced during a study of shared clonotypes between healthy human individuals. The CDR3 totals 14 residues. Looked up from germline, CDR1 is WNHNN and CDR2 is SYGVQD (reference sequence). V was clipped by 9 bases and J by 6 bases; unmatched bases: 6. DNA from unsorted PBMC was sequenced on ten immunoSEQ deep assay plates. Here immunoSEQ multiplex PCR was the method, and the copy in TCRdb shows in-frame clones only, minus some. Of a few hundred thousand clones in the sample, roughly 78% are singletons; the top ten hold approximately 12%. The TCR comes from a woman in her 40s in good health. Some clones in this sample may be carry-over from other donors' samples. The J gene is TRBJ2-3, the V gene TRBV10-1, with TRBD2 identical over 13 bases. The sequencing input was PBMCs. The CDR3 coding sequence is TGCGCCAGTGGACTAGCGGGGGACACCGATACGCAGTATTTT. It yields the protein CASGLAGDTDTQYF.